Listed here is a single T cell receptor beta chain. Its specific antigen is unknown. Within one base of it there is no much larger clone, and no base qualities were kept. The sample is drawn from a study of blood T cell repertoires in COVID-19 (dated by TCRdb to about 2020). A note on the overall study: Collaborator samples came from the United States, Italy and Spain and covered acute and convalescent phases of COVID-19. Nearly every sample came with metadata listing a de-identified subject ID, COVID-19 status, age in years and sex. Subjects who had been exposed to COVID-19, were actively infected with it, or had recovered from it provided the deeply sampled blood TCRbeta repertoires that made up the dataset. HLA class I and class II types, where available, came from metadata supplied by the sample provider rather than from assay-based typing. The prospective study material was composed of cDNA or gDNA derived from T cells, B-cell-depleted T cells, or PBMCs. Samples came from the ongoing ImmuneRACE study (first 160 participants) plus 1,254 subjects from 6 global collaborators. A freely available public database, intended as a resource for researchers studying the immune response to SARS-CoV-2, is where the repertoires were released.

Overall results and qualifications from the work: Clinical and demographic metadata were provided uncurated, with the amount varying by source and participant.

In the germline V gene, CDR1 corresponds to SGHAT and CDR2 to FQNNGV. The cysteine opens and the phenylalanine closes a CDR3 of 13 amino acids. Only the CDR3 DNA is retained, 39 bases long and in frame from the first base. V is pruned by 5 bases and J by 7 bases, leaving 4 bases of the junction without a gene match. Each collaborating institution followed its own protocols to collect whole blood in K2EDTA tubes. For TCRbeta analysis, collaborator samples were shipped as frozen whole blood, as isolated PBMCs, or as DNA extracted from either sample type. The immunoSEQ Assay, a bias-controlled multiplex PCR, was used to amplify TCRbeta CDR3 regions from genomic DNA. Under the source paper's analysis protocol: The number of nucleated cells in each sample was estimated by amplification of reference gene primers within the assay. Sequence reads were collapsed and filtered to measure the absolute abundance of every unique TCRbeta CDR3 rearrangement. For each sample, productive Simpson clonality was calculated as the square root of Simpson's diversity index over productive rearrangements. In TCRdb, the immuneACCESS table is reduced to in-frame sequences with V and J assigned. These tables do not hold every clone; where another copy was compared, an unresolved V gene accounts for under half, and the others remain unexplained. D and trimming were read from the DNA, whereas the V and J calls and clone size are those reported in that table. The table for this sample lists 200,000 to 300,000 clones; nearly 90% of them were counted only once. 3% of the sample is in the top ten clones.

This TCR was sampled from a man aged 18 to 29 with active or convalescent COVID-19. The rearrangement combines TRBV11-2 with TRBJ1-2, and TRBD1 aligns with 10 junction nucleotides. Sample: peripheral blood. The DNA sequence is as follows: TGTGCCAGCAGCGGGACAGGGGTTGGTGGCTACACCTTC. Translation gives CASSGTGVGGYTF. The reference TRBV11-2 and TRBJ1-2 proteins fill in what lies around the CDR3, so the full variable domain reads EAGVAQSPRYKIIEKRQSVAFWCNPISGHATLYWYQQILGQGPKLLIQFQNNGVVDDSQLPKDRFSAERLKGVDSTLKIQPAKLEDSAVYLCASSGTGVGGYTFGSGTRLTVV.